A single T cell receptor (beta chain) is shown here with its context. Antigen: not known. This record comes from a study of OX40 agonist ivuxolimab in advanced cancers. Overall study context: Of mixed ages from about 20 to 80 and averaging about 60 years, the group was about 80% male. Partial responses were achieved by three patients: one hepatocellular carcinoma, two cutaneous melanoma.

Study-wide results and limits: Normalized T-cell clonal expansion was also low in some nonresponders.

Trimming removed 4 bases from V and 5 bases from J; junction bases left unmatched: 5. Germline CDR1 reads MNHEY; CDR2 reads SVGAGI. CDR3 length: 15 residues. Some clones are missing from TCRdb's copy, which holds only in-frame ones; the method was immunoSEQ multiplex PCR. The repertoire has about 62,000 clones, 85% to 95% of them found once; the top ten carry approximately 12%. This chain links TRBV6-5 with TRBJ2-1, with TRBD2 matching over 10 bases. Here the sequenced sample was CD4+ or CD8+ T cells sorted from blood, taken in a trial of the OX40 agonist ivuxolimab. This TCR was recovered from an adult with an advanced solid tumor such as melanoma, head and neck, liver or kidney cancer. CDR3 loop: CASSFSLAGDNEQFF. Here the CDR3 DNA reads TGTGCCAGCAGTTTTTCCCTAGCGGGGGACAATGAGCAGTTCTTC.